These 29 T cell receptor beta chains share one sample of origin, sequenced in a study of blood T cell repertoires in COVID-19. Generated by immunoSEQ multiplex PCR, the TCRdb table keeps only in-frame clones and is missing some. The data hold 50,000 to 60,000 clones, with about four fifths observed a single time. The sequenced material came from peripheral blood. The origin of the receptors is a man aged 70-80 years with active COVID-19.

The chain combines TRBV5-1 with TRBJ1-6; 9 bases line up with TRBD1. This CDR3 region has 15 residues. Germline values: CDR1 SGHRS, CDR2 YFSETQ. Trimming cost V 0 bases and J 7 bases; bases outside gene matches: 2. The CDR3 DNA reads TGCGCCAGCAGCTTGGAGGGACAGGGAAATTCACCCCTCCACTTT. The encoded protein is CASSLEGQGNSPLHF.

This CDR3 reads CASSVGGGRPDTQYF. In DNA form, the CDR3 reads TGTGCCAGCAGCGTAGGCGGGGGCCGACCAGATACGCAGTATTTT. The chain has TRBV9 and TRBJ2-3; possible D gene TRBD2, 7 bases. Trimming left V 0 bases short and J 4 bases short, with 12 bases between. This CDR3 contains 15 residues. Germline V gene lookup returns CDR1 SGDLS and CDR2 YYNGEE.

This chain links TRBV18 with TRBJ1-3; 10 nucleotides line up with TRBD1. V shed 3 bases and J 3 bases; nucleotides not matched to a gene: 2. CDR3 length equals 15 residues. Germline loops: CDR1 KGHSH, CDR2 LQKENI. As DNA, the CDR3 is TGTGCCAGCTCACCGGGGACAGGGGTTGGAAACACCATATATTTT. Protein: CASSPGTGVGNTIYF.

This clone was seen a handful of times. The chain uses TRBV2 and TRBJ2-7; TRBD1 agrees at 12 bases. Per germline, CDR1 SNHLY and CDR2 FYNNEI. The CDR3 length is 14 residues. V shed 4 bases, J shed 6 bases, and the junction held 4 bases outside the gene matches. The CDR3 bases are TGTGCCAGCAGTGTCCGGGACAGGGGGCGCGAGCAGTACTTC. Its translation: CASSVRDRGREQYF.

The chain uses TRBV7-6 and TRBJ1-1, with a possible D match to TRBD1 (5 bases). V lost 1 base and J lost 5, with 14 bases in between. The CDR3 extends over 15 amino acids. The germline CDR1 and CDR2 sequences are SGHVS and FNYEAQ. CDR3: CASSLVAGSGTEAFF. Written as DNA, the CDR3 is TGTGCCAGCAGCTTAGTCGCGGGATCAGGGACTGAAGCTTTCTTT.

J is TRBJ1-2 and V is TRBV12-3 or TRBV12-4; maybe TRBD1 (5 bases). Trimming removed 7 bases at V and 5 bases at J, with 11 bases between. The CDR3 has 12 amino acids. CDR3 in DNA: TGTGCCAGCACCCTAGGGGCATATGGCTACACCTTC. Translation gives CASTLGAYGYTF.

V and J are TRBV7-8 and TRBJ1-3, with 9 bases that match TRBD1. Losses at the gene ends were 5 bases for V and 2 bases for J; bases not matched to a gene: 7. Per germline, CDR1 SGHVS and CDR2 FQNEAQ. The CDR3 has 16 amino acids. The CDR3 DNA reads as TGTGCCAGCAGCCCTCCGGGACAGGGACCTGGAAACACCATATATTTT. It specifies CASSPPGQGPGNTIYF.

The J gene is TRBJ2-7, the V gene TRBV6-5; 7 bases align to TRBD1. Trimming took 4 bases from V and 6 from J; bases not matched to a gene: 3. Germline V gives CDR1 MNHEY, CDR2 SVGAGI. The CDR3 runs to 12 residues. CDR3 DNA sequence: TGTGCCAGCAGTTTGAGGGGGCTCGAGCAGTACTTC. It specifies CASSLRGLEQYF.

The genes are TRBV7-9 and TRBJ2-5; the D gene is possibly TRBD2 (6 bases). CDR1 is SEHNR, CDR2 FQNEAQ, per germline (reference sequence). The CDR3 consists of 14 residues. Trimming stripped 2 bases from V and 1 base from J, with 8 bases between. Written as DNA, the CDR3 is TGTGCCAGCAGCTTATTGACTAGCCAAGAGACCCAGTACTTC. Protein product: CASSLLTSQETQYF. Supplemented by reference TRBV7-9 and TRBJ2-5, the full variable domain reads DTGVSQNPRHKITKRGQNVTFRCDPISEHNRLYWYRQTLGQGPEFLTYFQNEAQLEKSRLLSDRFSAERPKGSFSTLEIQRTEQGDSAMYLCASSLLTSQETQYFGPGTRLLVL.

This chain joins TRBV7-8 and TRBJ2-2, with TRBD2 matching 8 bases. The CDR3 is 20 amino acids. The V segment lost 5 bases and the J segment 7 bases; nucleotides outside the gene matches: 24. In germline, CDR1 is SGHVS, CDR2 FQNEAQ. CDR3 nucleotide sequence: TGTGCCAGCAGCGGGCCCCGGGACTACCTGGCTCCTGGGACTAGCGGGGAGCTGTTTTTT. This sequence encodes CASSGPRDYLAPGTSGELFF. The variable domain in full, completed from reference TRBV7-8 and TRBJ2-2, reads GAGVSQSPRYKVAKRGQDVALRCDPISGHVSLFWYQQALGQGPEFLTYFQNEAQLDKSGLPSDRFFAERPEGSVSTLKIQRTQQEDSAVYLCASSGPRDYLAPGTSGELFFGEGSRLTVL.

The chain is built from TRBV5-4 and TRBJ2-3; D is unclear. Germline V CDR1 and CDR2: SGHNT, YYREEE (reference sequence). The V end lost 0 bases, the J end lost 2 bases, and 13 bases lay between the germline ends. The length of the CDR3 is 16 residues. The CDR3 DNA reads as TGTGCCAGCAGCTTGGGGGCGAACAGAGTCACAGATACGCAGTATTTT. Translation: CASSLGANRVTDTQYF. The full variable domain, in which reference TRBV5-4 and TRBJ2-3 provide the parts outside the CDR3, is ETGVTQSPTHLIKTRGQQVTLRCSSQSGHNTVSWYQQALGQGPQFIFQYYREEENGRGNFPPRFSGLQFPNYSSELNVNALELDDSALYLCASSLGANRVTDTQYFGPGTRLTVL.

A few counts support this clone. CDR3 nucleotides: TGTGCCTGGAGTGTAAGGAGTGGTCTAGGGCAGTACTTC. It encodes CAWSVRSGLGQYF. The chain carries TRBV30 and TRBJ2-7, with D uncertain. Between the trimmed V and J ends, which lost 0 bases and 9 bases, there was a span of 15 bases. CDR1 is GTSNPN and CDR2 is SVGIG in the germline V gene (reference sequence). The CDR3 sequence is 13 residues long. The whole variable domain, remainder taken from reference TRBV30 and TRBJ2-7, is SQTIHQWPATLVQPVGSPLSLECTVEGTSNPNLYWYRQAAGRGLQLLFYSVGIGQISSEVPQNLSASRPQDRQFILSSKKLLLSDSGFYLCAWSVRSGLGQYFGPGTRLTVT.

J is TRBJ1-1 and V is TRBV7-9; D is uncertain. This CDR3 is built from 16 residues. Germline-derived CDR1 and CDR2 are SEHNR and FQNEAQ (reference sequence). V dropped 0 bases and J dropped 3 bases, with 14 bases sitting between them. CDR3 amino acids: CASSLAHSGIDTEAFF. The CDR3 DNA is TGTGCCAGCAGCTTAGCGCATTCGGGGATCGACACTGAAGCTTTCTTT.

This rearrangement joins TRBV10-3 to TRBJ2-2, with D tentatively TRBD1 (6 bases). CDR3 length: 13 amino acids. Germline V CDR1 and CDR2: ENHRY, SYGVKD. Trimming shortened V by 9 bases and J by 5 bases, and 13 bases separated the two germline ends. CDR3 nucleotide sequence: TGTGCCATAGCGGCAGGGGATACCGGGGAGCTGTTTTTT. Residues: CAIAAGDTGELFF.

The rearrangement joins TRBV18 to TRBJ1-1; D possibly corresponds to TRBD1 (6 bases). CDR3 size: 15 residues. With 3 bases removed from V and 6 bases from J, the gap between germline ends came to 17 bases. CDR1 and CDR2 from the germline V gene are KGHSH and LQKENI. CDR3 DNA: TGTGCCAGCTCACCCCTAATAACAGGGAGCGCTGAAGCTTTCTTT. Translating gives CASSPLITGSAEAFF.

A single count supports this clone. V is TRBV7-6 and J is TRBJ1-2; D is perhaps TRBD1 (6 bases). This CDR3 region has 14 residues. V lost 3 bases to trimming and J lost 4 bases, with 12 bases between them. Germline values: CDR1 SGHVS, CDR2 FNYEAQ. CDR3 nucleotide sequence: TGTGCCAGCAGCTTGGGGCAGGGGAGCTATGGCTACACCTTC. It codes for CASSLGQGSYGYTF.

The rearrangement links TRBV4-2 to TRBJ1-5, with a weak D call TRBD1 (5 bases). Germline V CDR1 and CDR2: LGHNA, YNFKEQ. Trimming shortened V by 0 bases and J by 7 bases, and 13 bases separated the two germline ends. This CDR3 has 15 residues. The CDR3 sequence: CASSQEGGASQPQHF. CDR3 sequence (DNA): TGTGCCAGCAGCCAAGAAGGAGGGGCTAGCCAGCCCCAGCATTTT.

The chain couples TRBV4-3 to TRBJ1-1; D perhaps matches TRBD1 (6 bases). CDR1 LGHNA and CDR2 YSLEER come from the germline V gene. The CDR3 runs 16 residues. The V end was cut by 0 bases, the J end by 3 bases, with 14 bases between. The CDR3 is CASSQDPPGGHTEAFF. The CDR3 DNA sequence: TGCGCCAGCAGCCAAGACCCGCCCGGGGGGCACACTGAAGCTTTCTTT.

This clone was seen just once. The chain joins TRBV6-2 or TRBV6-3 to TRBJ2-7; D may be TRBD1 (5 bases). CDR1 and CDR2 (germline): MNHEY, SVGEGT. The length of the CDR3 is 18 residues. V gave up 0 bases and J gave up 9 bases, with 27 bases separating them. The CDR3 region has the DNA TGTGCCAGCAGTTACTCGTATATCGACAGCGCCTCTGCTATTGTGCAGTACTTC. As protein: CASSYSYIDSASAIVQYF.

This chain uses TRBV7-9 with TRBJ2-1, with D tentatively TRBD2 (6 bases). The V end was cut by 5 bases, the J end by 8 bases, with 19 bases between. The V gene's germline CDR1 is SEHNR and CDR2 FQNEAQ (reference sequence). The CDR3 runs to 15 residues. CDR3 in amino acids: CASSPPGGWSDEQFF. In nucleotides, the CDR3 is TGTGCCAGCAGCCCGCCTGGGGGGTGGTCCGATGAGCAGTTCTTC.

The chain links TRBV6-5 to TRBJ1-6, with 9 bases aligning to TRBD1. Germline V CDR1 and CDR2: MNHEY, SVGAGI. This CDR3 contains 14 residues. V shed 5 bases, J shed 7 bases, and the junction held 3 bases outside the gene matches. The CDR3 region has the DNA TGTGCCAGCAGTATCGGGACAGGGAATTCACCCCTCCACTTT. It codes for CASSIGTGNSPLHF.

The CDR3 DNA reads TGCGCCAGCAGCCAAATAAAAATGGGGACAGCAGATTCACCCCTCCACTTT. It encodes CASSQIKMGTADSPLHF. The chain links TRBV4-1 to TRBJ1-6; TRBD1 aligns across 7 bases. This CDR3 has 17 amino acids. The germline gives CDR1 MGHRA, CDR2 YSYEKL. The V and J ends lost 2 bases and 8 bases, in that order; junction bases with no gene match: 12.

This rearrangement joins TRBV20-1 to TRBJ1-3; the D gene is possibly TRBD1 (5 bases). Germline CDR1 reads DFQATT; CDR2 reads SNEGSKA (reference sequence). The CDR3 contains 16 residues. The V and J ends lost 6 bases and 0 bases respectively, with 18 bases between them. CDR3: CSASIGTAGSGNTIYF. The CDR3 coding sequence is TGCAGTGCCAGTATCGGGACTGCTGGCTCTGGAAACACCATATATTTT.

The chain has TRBV5-5 and TRBJ1-4, with 9 bases identical to TRBD1. Germline loops: CDR1 SGHKS, CDR2 YYEKEE (reference sequence). The CDR3 runs to 17 residues. The J segment lost 3 bases and the V segment lost 3 bases, leaving 9 bases of the junction unmatched. CDR3 region: CASSSSTGGSSNEKLFF. CDR3 in DNA: TGTGCCAGCAGCTCAAGCACAGGGGGCTCGTCTAATGAAAAACTGTTTTTT.

This chain joins TRBV29-1 and TRBJ1-4, with 9 nucleotides matching TRBD1. Trimming cost V 4 bases and J 5 bases; bases outside gene matches: 8. Germline loops: CDR1 SQVTM, CDR2 ANQGSEA. The CDR3 loop spans 15 amino acids. The CDR3 coding sequence is TGCAGCGTTGGAATGGGAACAGGGGGCAATGAAAAACTGTTTTTT. The encoded protein is CSVGMGTGGNEKLFF.

Concerning this clone: The junction departs from the called germline gene at one end, perhaps through a read error. This chain connects TRBV3-1 (or the pseudogene TRBV3-2) to TRBJ1-2; D gene uncertain. CDR1 and CDR2 from the germline V gene are LGHDT and YNNKEL (reference sequence). The length of the CDR3 is 12 residues. The CDR3 sequence is CASSQVPRDFTF. The CDR3 DNA follows: TGTGCCAGCAGCCAAGTCCCCCGAGATTTTACTTTC.

V and J are TRBV12-3 or TRBV12-4 and TRBJ2-3; maybe TRBD2 (6 bases). With 7 bases removed from V and 1 base from J, the gap between germline ends came to 9 bases. CDR3 length: 13 amino acids. CDR3 sequence: CASTPGGTDTQYF. The CDR3, as DNA: TGTGCCAGCACCCCGGGGGGCACAGATACGCAGTATTTT.

The chain has TRBV9 and TRBJ1-1; 7 bases are shared with TRBD1. V trimming: 0 bases; J trimming: 4 bases; junction bases outside the gene matches: 6. The CDR3 has 15 amino acids. Germline-derived CDR1 and CDR2 are SGDLS and YYNGEE. The CDR3: CASSVEGTAITEAFF. CDR3 sequence (DNA): TGTGCCAGCAGCGTAGAGGGGACAGCCATCACTGAAGCTTTCTTT.

The genes are TRBV13 and TRBJ2-5; D uncertain. V was pared by 5 bases and J by 5 bases, with 15 bases between. The germline V gene encodes CDR1 PRHDT and CDR2 FYEKMQ (reference sequence). This CDR3 spans 14 amino acids. As DNA, the CDR3 is TGTGCCAGCAGCAGGCAGACCGTCGGGGAGACCCAGTACTTC. As protein: CASSRQTVGETQYF.